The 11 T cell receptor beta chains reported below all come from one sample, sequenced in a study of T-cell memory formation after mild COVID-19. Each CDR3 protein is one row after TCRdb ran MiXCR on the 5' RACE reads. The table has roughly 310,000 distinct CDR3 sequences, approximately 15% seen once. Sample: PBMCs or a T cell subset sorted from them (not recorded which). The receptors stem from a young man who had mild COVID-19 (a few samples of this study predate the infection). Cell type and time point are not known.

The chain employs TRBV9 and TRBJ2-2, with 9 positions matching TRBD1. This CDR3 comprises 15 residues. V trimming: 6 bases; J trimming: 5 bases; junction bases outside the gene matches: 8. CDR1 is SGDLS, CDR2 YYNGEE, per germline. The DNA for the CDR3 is TGTGCCAGCAACATGGGACAGGGAAGTACCGGGGAGCTGTTTTTT. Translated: CASNMGQGSTGELFF. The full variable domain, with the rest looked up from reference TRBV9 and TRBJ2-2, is DSGVTQTPKHLITATGQRVTLRCSPRSGDLSVYWYQQSLDQGLQFLIQYYNGEERAKGNILERFSAQQFPDLHSELNLSSLELGDSALYFCASNMGQGSTGELFFGEGSRLTVL.

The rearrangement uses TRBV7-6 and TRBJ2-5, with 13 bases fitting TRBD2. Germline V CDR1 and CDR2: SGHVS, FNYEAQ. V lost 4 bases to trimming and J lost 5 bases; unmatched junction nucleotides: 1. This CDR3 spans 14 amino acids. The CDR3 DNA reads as TGTGCCAGCAGCTGGACTAGCGGGGGTGAGACCCAGTACTTC. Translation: CASSWTSGGETQYF. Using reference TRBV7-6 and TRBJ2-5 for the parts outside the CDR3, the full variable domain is GAGVSQSPRYKVTKRGQDVALRCDPISGHVSLYWYRQALGQGPEFLTYFNYEAQQDKSGLPNDRFSAERPEGSISTLTIQRTEQRDSAMYRCASSWTSGGETQYFGPGTRLLVL.

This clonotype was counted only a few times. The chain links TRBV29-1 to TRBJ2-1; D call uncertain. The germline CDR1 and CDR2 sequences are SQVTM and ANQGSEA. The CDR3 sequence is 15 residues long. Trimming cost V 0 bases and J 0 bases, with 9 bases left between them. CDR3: CSVEEMGSSYNEQFF. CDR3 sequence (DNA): TGCAGCGTTGAAGAGATGGGCAGCTCCTACAATGAGCAGTTCTTC.

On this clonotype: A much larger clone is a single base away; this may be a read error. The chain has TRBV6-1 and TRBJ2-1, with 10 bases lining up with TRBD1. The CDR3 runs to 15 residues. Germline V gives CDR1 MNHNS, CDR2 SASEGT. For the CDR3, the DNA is TGTGCCAGCCGACCTGGGACAGGGGATTACACTGAGCAGTTCTTC. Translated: CASRPGTGDYTEQFF.

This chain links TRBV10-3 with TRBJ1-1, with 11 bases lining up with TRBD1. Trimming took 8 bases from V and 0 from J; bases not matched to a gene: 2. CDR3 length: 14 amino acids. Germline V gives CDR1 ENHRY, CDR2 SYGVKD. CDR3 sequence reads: CAIGQGAVNTEAFF. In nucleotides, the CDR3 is TGTGCCATCGGACAGGGGGCGGTGAACACTGAAGCTTTCTTT.

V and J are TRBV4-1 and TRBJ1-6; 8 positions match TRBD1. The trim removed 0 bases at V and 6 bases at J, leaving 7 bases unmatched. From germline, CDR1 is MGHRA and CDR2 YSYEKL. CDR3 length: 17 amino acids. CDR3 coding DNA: TGCGCCAGCAGCCAAGATAGTTTGGACAGGGTTAATTCACCCCTCCACTTT. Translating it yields CASSQDSLDRVNSPLHF.

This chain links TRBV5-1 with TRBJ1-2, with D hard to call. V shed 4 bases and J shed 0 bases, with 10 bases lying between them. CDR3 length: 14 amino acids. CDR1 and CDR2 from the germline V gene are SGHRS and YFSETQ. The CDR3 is CASSPQPSNYGYTF. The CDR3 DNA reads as TGCGCCAGCAGCCCTCAGCCCTCTAACTATGGCTACACCTTC.

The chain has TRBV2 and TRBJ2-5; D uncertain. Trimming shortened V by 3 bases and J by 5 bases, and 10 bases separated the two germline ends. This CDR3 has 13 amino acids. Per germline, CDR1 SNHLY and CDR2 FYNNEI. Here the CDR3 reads CASSEEQPETQYF. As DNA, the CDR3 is TGTGCCAGCAGTGAGGAACAGCCGGAGACCCAGTACTTC.

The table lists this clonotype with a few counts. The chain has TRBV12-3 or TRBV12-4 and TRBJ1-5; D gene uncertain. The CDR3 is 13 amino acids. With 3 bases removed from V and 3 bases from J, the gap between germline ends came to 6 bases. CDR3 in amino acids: CASSLFDNQPQHF. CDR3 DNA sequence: TGTGCCAGCAGTTTGTTCGACAATCAGCCCCAGCATTTT.

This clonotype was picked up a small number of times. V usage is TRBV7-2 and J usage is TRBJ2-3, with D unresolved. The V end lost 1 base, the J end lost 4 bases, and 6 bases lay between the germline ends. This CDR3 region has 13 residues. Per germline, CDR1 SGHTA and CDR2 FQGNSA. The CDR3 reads CASSLVTSDTQYF. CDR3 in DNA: TGTGCCAGCAGCTTAGTCACCTCAGATACGCAGTATTTT.

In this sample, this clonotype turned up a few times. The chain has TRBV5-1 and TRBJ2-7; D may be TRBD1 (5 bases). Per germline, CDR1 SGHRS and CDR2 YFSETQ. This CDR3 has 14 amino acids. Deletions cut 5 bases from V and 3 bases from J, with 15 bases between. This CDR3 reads CASSTQGGGYEQYF. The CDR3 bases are TGCGCCAGCAGTACTCAGGGCGGCGGCTACGAGCAGTACTTC.